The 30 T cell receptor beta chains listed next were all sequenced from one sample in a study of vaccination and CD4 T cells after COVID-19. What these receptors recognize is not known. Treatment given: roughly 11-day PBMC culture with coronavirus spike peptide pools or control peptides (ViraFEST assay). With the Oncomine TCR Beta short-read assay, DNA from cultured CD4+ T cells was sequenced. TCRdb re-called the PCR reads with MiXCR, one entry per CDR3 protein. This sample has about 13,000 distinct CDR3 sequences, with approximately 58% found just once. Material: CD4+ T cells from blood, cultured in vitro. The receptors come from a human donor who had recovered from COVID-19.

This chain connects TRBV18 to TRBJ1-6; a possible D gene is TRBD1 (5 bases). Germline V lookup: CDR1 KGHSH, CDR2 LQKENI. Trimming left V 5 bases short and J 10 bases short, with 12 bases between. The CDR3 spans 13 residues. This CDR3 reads CASSGQGHSPLHF. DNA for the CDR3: TGTGCCAGCTCAGGCCAGGGTCACTCACCCCTCCACTTT. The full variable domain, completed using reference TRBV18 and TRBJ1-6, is NAGVMQNPRHLVRRRGQEARLRCSPMKGHSHVYWYRQLPEEGLKFMVYLQKENIIDESGMPKERFSAEFPKEGPSILRIQQVVRGDSAAYFCASSGQGHSPLHFGNGTRLTVT.

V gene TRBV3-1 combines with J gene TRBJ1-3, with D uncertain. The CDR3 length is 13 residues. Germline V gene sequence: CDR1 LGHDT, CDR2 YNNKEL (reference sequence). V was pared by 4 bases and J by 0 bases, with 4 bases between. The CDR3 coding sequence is TGTGCCAGCAGCCGCTACTCTGGAAACACCATATATTTT. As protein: CASSRYSGNTIYF. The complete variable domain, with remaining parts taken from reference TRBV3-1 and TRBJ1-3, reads DTAVSQTPKYLVTQMGNDKSIKCEQNLGHDTMYWYKQDSKKFLKIMFSYNNKELIINETVPNRFSPKSPDKAHLNLHINSLELGDSAVYFCASSRYSGNTIYFGEGSWLTVV.

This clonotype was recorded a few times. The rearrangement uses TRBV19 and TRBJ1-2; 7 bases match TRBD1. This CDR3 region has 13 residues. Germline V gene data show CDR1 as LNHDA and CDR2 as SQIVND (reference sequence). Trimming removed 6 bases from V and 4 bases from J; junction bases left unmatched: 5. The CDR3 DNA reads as TGTGCCAGTAGCGACCGACAGGGCTATGGCTACACCTTC. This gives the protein CASSDRQGYGYTF.

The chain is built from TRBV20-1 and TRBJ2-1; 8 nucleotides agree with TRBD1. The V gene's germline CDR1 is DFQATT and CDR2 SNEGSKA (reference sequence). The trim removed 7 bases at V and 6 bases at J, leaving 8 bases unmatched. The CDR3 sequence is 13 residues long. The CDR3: CSETGTGLNEQFF. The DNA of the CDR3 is TGCAGTGAGACCGGGACAGGCCTCAATGAGCAGTTCTTC.

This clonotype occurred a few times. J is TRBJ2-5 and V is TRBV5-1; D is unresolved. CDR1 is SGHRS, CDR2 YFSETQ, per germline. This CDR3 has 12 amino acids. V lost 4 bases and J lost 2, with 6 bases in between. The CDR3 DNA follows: TGCGCCAGCAGCAAGGATCAAGAGACCCAGTACTTC. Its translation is CASSKDQETQYF.

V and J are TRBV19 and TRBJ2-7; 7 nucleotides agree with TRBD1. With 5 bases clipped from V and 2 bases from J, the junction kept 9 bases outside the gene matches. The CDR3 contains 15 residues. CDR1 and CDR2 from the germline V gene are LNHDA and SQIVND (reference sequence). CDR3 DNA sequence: TGTGCCAGTAGTGCAATGACAGGGTCACCCTACGAGCAGTACTTC. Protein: CASSAMTGSPYEQYF.

CDR3 sequence (DNA): TGTGCCAGCAGGGGACAGGGGAATTCACCCCTCCACTTT. Its translation is CASRGQGNSPLHF. The chain combines TRBV2 with TRBJ1-6; 10 positions match TRBD1. CDR1 and CDR2 (germline): SNHLY, FYNNEI. The CDR3 runs 13 residues. Germline trimming cut 6 bases from V and 7 bases from J; bases unmatched to any gene: 0. Full variable domain (remainder filled in from reference TRBV2 and TRBJ1-6): EPEVTQTPSHQVTQMGQEVILRCVPISNHLYFYWYRQILGQKVEFLVSFYNNEISEKSEIFDDQFSVERPDGSNFTLKIRSTKLEDSAMYFCASRGQGNSPLHFGNGTRLTVT.

The CDR3 region is CSAQTGVGRGYTF. In DNA form, the CDR3 reads TGCAGTGCACAAACAGGGGTTGGACGCGGCTACACCTTC. The rearrangement uses TRBV20-1 and TRBJ1-2; 7 nucleotides line up with TRBD1. Germline trimming cut 6 bases from V and 8 bases from J; bases unmatched to any gene: 12. Germline CDR1 and CDR2: DFQATT and SNEGSKA (reference sequence). The CDR3 covers 13 residues.

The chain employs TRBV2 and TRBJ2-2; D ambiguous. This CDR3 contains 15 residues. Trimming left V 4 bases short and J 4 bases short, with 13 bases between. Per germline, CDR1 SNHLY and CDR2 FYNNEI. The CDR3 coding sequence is TGTGCCAGCAGTGCATCGAGCGCCGGCACCGGGGAGCTGTTTTTT. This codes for CASSASSAGTGELFF.

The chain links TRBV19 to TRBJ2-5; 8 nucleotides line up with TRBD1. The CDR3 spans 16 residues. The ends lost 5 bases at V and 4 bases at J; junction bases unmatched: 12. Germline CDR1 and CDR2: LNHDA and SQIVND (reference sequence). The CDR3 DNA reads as TGTGCCAGTAGTCGACTCGACAGGGGACGGGGAGAGACCCAGTACTTC. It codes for CASSRLDRGRGETQYF.

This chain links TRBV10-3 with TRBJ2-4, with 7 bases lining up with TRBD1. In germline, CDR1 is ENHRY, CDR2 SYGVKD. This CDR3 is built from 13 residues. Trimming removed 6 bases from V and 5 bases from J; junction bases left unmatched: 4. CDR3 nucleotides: TGTGCCATCAGCCCCCAGGGGGAAAACATTCAGTACTTC. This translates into CAISPQGENIQYF.

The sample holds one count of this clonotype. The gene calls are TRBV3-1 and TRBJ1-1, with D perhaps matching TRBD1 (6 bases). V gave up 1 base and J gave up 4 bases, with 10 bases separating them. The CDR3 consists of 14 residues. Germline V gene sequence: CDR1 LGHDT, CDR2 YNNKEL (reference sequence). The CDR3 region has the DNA TGTGCCAGCAGCCAAGGGGGGCGAGGCACTGAAGCTTTCTTT. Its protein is CASSQGGRGTEAFF.

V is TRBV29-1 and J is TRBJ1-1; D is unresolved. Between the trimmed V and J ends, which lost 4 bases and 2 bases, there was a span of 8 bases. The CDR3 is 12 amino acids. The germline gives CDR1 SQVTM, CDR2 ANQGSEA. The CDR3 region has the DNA TGCAGCGTTGGATCGGGAAACACTGAAGCTTTCTTT. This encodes CSVGSGNTEAFF.

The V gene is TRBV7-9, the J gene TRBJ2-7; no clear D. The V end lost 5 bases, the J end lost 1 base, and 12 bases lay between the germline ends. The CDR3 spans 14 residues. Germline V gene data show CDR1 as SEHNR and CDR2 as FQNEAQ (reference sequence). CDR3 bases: TGTGCCAGCAGCCCTGCGGTGGTTTCCTACGAGCAGTACTTC. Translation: CASSPAVVSYEQYF.

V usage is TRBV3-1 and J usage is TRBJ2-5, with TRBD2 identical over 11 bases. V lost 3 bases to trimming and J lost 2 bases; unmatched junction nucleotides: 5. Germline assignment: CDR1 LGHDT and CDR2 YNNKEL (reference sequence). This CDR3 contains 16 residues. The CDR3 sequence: CASSHGTSGVQETQYF. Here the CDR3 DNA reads TGTGCCAGCAGCCACGGGACTAGCGGAGTTCAAGAGACCCAGTACTTC.

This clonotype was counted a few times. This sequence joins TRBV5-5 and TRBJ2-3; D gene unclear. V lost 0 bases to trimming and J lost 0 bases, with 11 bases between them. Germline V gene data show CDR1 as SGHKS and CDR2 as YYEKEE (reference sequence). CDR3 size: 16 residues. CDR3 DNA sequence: TGTGCCAGCAGCTTGGTCTTCGAAACTAGCACAGATACGCAGTATTTT. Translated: CASSLVFETSTDTQYF. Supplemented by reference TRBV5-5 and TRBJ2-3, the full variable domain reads DAGVTQSPTHLIKTRGQQVTLRCSPISGHKSVSWYQQVLGQGPQFIFQYYEKEERGRGNFPDRFSARQFPNYSSELNVNALLLGDSALYLCASSLVFETSTDTQYFGPGTRLTVL.

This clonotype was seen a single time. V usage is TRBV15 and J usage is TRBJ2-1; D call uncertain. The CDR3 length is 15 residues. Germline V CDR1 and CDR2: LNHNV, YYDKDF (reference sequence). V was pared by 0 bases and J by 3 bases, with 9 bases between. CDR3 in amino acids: CATSRDFQVYNEQFF. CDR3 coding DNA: TGTGCCACCAGCAGAGACTTTCAGGTCTACAATGAGCAGTTCTTC.

The CDR3 bases are TGTGCCAGCAGTTCCCAGAGCGGGAGGGCCTACGAGCAGTACTTC. Translation gives CASSSQSGRAYEQYF. The genes are TRBV27 and TRBJ2-7; the match to TRBD2 covers 10 bases. This CDR3 contains 15 residues. Germline CDR1 is MNHEY and CDR2 is SMNVEV (reference sequence). V was pared by 4 bases and J by 2 bases, with 5 bases of the junction left unmatched.

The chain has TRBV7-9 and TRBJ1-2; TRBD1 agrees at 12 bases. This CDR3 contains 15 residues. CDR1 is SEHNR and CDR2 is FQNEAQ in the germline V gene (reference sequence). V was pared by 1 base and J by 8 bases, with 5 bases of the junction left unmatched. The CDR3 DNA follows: TGTGCCAGCAGCTTAGGAGGGACAGGGGGCGAAGGCTACACCTTC. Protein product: CASSLGGTGGEGYTF.

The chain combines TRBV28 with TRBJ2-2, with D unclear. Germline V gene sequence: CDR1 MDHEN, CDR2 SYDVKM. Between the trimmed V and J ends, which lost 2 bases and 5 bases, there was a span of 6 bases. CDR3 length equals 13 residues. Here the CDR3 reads CASSLEGTGELFF. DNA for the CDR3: TGTGCCAGCAGTTTAGAAGGGACCGGGGAGCTGTTTTTT.

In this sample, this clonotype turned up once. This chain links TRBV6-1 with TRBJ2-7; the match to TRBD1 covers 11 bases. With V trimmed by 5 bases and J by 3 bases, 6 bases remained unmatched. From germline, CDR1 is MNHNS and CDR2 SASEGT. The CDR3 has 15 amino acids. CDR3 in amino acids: CASSQKGQGDYEQYF. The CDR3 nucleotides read TGTGCCAGCAGTCAGAAGGGACAGGGGGACTACGAGCAGTACTTC.

The CDR3 is CASSYSGQGYSPLHF. Here the CDR3 DNA reads TGTGCCAGCAGTTACTCGGGACAGGGTTATTCACCCCTCCACTTT. The chain is built from TRBV6-2 or TRBV6-3 and TRBJ1-6; 9 bases line up with TRBD1. The CDR3 is 15 residues long. Germline trimming cut 0 bases from V and 8 bases from J; bases unmatched to any gene: 2. CDR1 and CDR2 from the germline V gene are MNHEY and SVGEGT.

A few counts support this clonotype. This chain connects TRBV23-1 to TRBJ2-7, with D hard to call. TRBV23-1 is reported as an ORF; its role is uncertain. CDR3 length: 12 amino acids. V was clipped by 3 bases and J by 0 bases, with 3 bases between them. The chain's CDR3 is CASSHVSYEQYF. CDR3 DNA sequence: TGCGCCAGCAGTCACGTCTCCTACGAGCAGTACTTC.

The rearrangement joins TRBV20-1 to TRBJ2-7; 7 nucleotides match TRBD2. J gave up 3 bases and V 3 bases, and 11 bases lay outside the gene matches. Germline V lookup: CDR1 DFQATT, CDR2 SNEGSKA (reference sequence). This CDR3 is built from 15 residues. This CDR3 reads CSASGRMGPSYEQYF. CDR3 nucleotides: TGCAGTGCTAGCGGGAGGATGGGACCGAGCTACGAGCAGTACTTC.

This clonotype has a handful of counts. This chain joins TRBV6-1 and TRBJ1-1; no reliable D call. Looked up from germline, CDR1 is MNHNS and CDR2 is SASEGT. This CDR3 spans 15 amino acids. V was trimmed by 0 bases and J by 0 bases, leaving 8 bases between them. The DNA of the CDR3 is TGTGCCAGCAGTGAAGCTCCGATATTGAACACTGAAGCTTTCTTT. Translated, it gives CASSEAPILNTEAFF.

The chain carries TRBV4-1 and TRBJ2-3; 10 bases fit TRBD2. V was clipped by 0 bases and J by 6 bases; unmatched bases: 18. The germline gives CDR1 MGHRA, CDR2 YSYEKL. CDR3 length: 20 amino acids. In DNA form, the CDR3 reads TGCGCCAGCAGCCAAGAGTGGGGGGCTAGCGGGAGAACACGGTCGGATACGCAGTATTTT. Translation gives CASSQEWGASGRTRSDTQYF.

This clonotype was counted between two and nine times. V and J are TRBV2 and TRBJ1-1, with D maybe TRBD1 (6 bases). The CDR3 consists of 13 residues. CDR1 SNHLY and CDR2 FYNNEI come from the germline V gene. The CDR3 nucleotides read TGTGGGGGGGCCAGGTTGATGAACACTGAAGCTTTCTTT. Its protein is CGGARLMNTEAFF. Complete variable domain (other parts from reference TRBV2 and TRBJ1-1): EPEVTQTPSHQVTQMGQEVILRCVPISNHLYFYWYRQILGQKVEFLVSFYNNEISEKSEIFDDQFSVERPDGSNFTLKIRSTKLEDSAMYFCGGARLMNTEAFFGQGTRLTVV.

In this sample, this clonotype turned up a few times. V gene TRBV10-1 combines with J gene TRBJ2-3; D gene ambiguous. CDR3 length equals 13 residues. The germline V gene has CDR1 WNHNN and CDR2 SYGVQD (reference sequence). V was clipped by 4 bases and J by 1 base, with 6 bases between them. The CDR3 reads CASSAYGTDTQYF. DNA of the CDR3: TGCGCCAGCAGTGCGTACGGCACAGATACGCAGTATTTT.

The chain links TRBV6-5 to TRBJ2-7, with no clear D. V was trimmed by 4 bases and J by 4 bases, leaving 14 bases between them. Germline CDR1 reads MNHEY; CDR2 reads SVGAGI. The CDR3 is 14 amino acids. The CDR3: CASSSVGGQYEQYF. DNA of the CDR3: TGTGCCAGCAGTTCCGTCGGCGGCCAATACGAGCAGTACTTC.

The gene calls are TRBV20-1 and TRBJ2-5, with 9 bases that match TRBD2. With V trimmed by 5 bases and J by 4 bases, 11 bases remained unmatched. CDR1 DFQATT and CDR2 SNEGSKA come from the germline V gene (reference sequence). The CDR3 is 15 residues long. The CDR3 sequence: CSAGISGSVRETQYF. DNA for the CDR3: TGCAGTGCTGGAATTAGCGGGAGCGTTCGAGAGACCCAGTACTTC.